The rows below give T cell receptor beta chains drawn from one sample of a study of post-analysis software for immune sequencing data. One entry per CDR3 protein, called by TCRdb with MiXCR from the PCR reads. The sample consists of roughly 600,000 distinct CDR3 sequences, 40% to 50% of them appearing once. The material sequenced was blood. These receptors were obtained from a girl between 10 and 17 years old with multiple sclerosis. Each CDR3 is given with its conserved first and last residue. A D gene is named only where the DNA matches it firmly. Clone size is shown for a subset of rows, as once, few, many or a class of expanded clone.

TRBV7-9	NA	TRBJ2-7	TRBD1	TGTGCCAGCAGCTTAGCCCGGGACAGGAGGATCTACGAGCAGTACTTC	CASSLARDRRIYEQYF
TRBV3-1	NA	TRBJ2-1	TRBD2	TGTGCCAGCAGCGACACTAGCGGGAGGGCCTCGGGCAATGAGCAGTTCTTC	CASSDTSGRASGNEQFF
TRBV4-1	few	TRBJ2-1	TRBD2	TGCGCCAGCAGCCAAGATCTAGCGGGGAAGTACAATGAGCAGTTCTTC	CASSQDLAGKYNEQFF
TRBV7-2	NA	TRBJ2-1	NA	TGTGCCAGCAGCCGCGGGGTCTGGGGAGACAATGAGCAGTTCTTC	CASSRGVWGDNEQFF
TRBV27	NA	TRBJ2-5	NA	TGTGCCAGCAGTTCCTCCGAGACCCGGAGAGAGACCCAGTACTTC	CASSSSETRRETQYF
TRBV6-6	NA	TRBJ1-1	NA	TGTGCCAGCAGGCTGGACAGTGACACTGAAGCTTTCTTT	CASRLDSDTEAFF
TRBV5-1	NA	TRBJ2-7	NA	TGCGCCAGCAGTGTTTTTGCTGAATCCTACGAGCAGTACTTC	CASSVFAESYEQYF
TRBV5-1	NA	TRBJ1-1	NA	TGCGCCAGCAGCTTGCGGGGGCGGTACACTGAAGCTTTCTTT	CASSLRGRYTEAFF
TRBV2	few	TRBJ2-3	TRBD2	TGTGCCAGCAGTGAAGGGGAGGGCCAACGATATACGCAGTATTTT	CASSEGEGQRYTQYF
TRBV12-3/TRBV12-4	few	TRBJ2-1	NA	TGTGCCAGCAGCTCTGGGGTCCACAATGAGCAGTTCTTC	CASSSGVHNEQFF
TRBV7-9	many	TRBJ2-5	NA	TGTGCCAGCAGCCTCCAGCGGTCAGCGTACCAAGAGACCCAGTACTTC	CASSLQRSAYQETQYF
TRBV6-1	few	TRBJ2-1	TRBD1	TGTGCCAGCAGTGAACTGACAGGGGGCACAGAAGAGCAGTTCTTC	CASSELTGGTEEQFF
TRBV29-1	NA	TRBJ1-6	NA	TGCAGCGCACGGCGGACCGATAATTCACCCCTCCACTTT	CSARRTDNSPLHF
TRBV12-3/TRBV12-4	NA	TRBJ2-3	NA	TGTGCCAGCAGTTTCCGGGCGGTGGATACGCAGTATTTT	CASSFRAVDTQYF
TRBV30	NA	TRBJ2-7	NA	TGTGCCTGGAGTGTTCAGGGCCACTACGAGCAGTACTTC	CAWSVQGHYEQYF
TRBV3-1	NA	TRBJ1-1	TRBD1	TGTGCCAGCAGCCACCAGGACAGGGGTGACACTGAAGCTTTCTTT	CASSHQDRGDTEAFF
TRBV6-5	NA	TRBJ2-1	TRBD1	TGTGCCAGCAGTCCCGGCAGGGGGCCGGGCAATGAGCAGTTCTTC	CASSPGRGPGNEQFF
TRBV12-3/TRBV12-4	few	TRBJ2-5	TRBD2	TGTGCCAGCAGGTCGATTCTAGCGGGAGAGGAAGAGACCCAGTACTTC	CASRSILAGEEETQYF
TRBV5-5	NA	TRBJ2-5	NA	TGTGCCAGCAGCGAGGATTTCTCAGCGAGAGACCAGTACTTC	CASSEDFSARDQYF
TRBV5-1	few	TRBJ2-7	NA	TGCGCCAGCAGCTTCCGGGCATCAAAGGGAGAGCAGTACTTC	CASSFRASKGEQYF
TRBV29-1	few	TRBJ2-1	NA	TGCAGCGTTTTGCAGGGAGGCAATGAGCAGTTCTTC	CSVLQGGNEQFF
TRBV4-1	NA	TRBJ2-7	NA	TGCGCCAGCAGCCAAGATCCTGACCTCGGGGGCTTCTACGAGCAGTACTTC	CASSQDPDLGGFYEQYF
TRBV29-1	NA	TRBJ2-2	NA	TGCAGCGTTCTAGGCCGGCTTAACACCGGGGAGCTGTTTTTT	CSVLGRLNTGELFF
TRBV29-1	few	TRBJ1-4	NA	TGCAGCGTTGGAACTTGGGTCGGACTGTTTTTT	CSVGTWVGLFF
TRBV7-2	few	TRBJ2-5	TRBD2	TGTGCCAGCACCCGAACGGGAGGACAAGAGACCCAGTACTTC	CASTRTGGQETQYF
TRBV5-1	NA	TRBJ2-1	NA	TGCGCCAGCACTAAAGACTACAATGAGCAGTTCTTC	CASTKDYNEQFF
TRBV6-5	few	TRBJ1-2	NA	TGTGCCAGCAGTTACTCGCGACAGAATGGCTACACCTTC	CASSYSRQNGYTF
TRBV12-3/TRBV12-4	once	TRBJ1-2	NA	TGTGCCAGCAGTTTATTGATCAGGGGCGACTATGGCTACACCTTC	CASSLLIRGDYGYTF
TRBV7-9	NA	TRBJ1-2	NA	TGTGCCAGCAGCTTAGAAAGTCGCGGCTACACCTTC	CASSLESRGYTF
TRBV3-1	NA	TRBJ2-1	NA	TGTGCCAGCAGCCAATGGGACACATACAATGAGCAGTTCTTC	CASSQWDTYNEQFF
TRBV5-1	NA	TRBJ2-1	TRBD2	TGCGCCAGCAGCTTGCCACTAGCGGACAATGAGCAGTTCTTC	CASSLPLADNEQFF
TRBV10-3	NA	TRBJ2-3	NA	TGTGCCATCAAGACTTACGATACGCAGTATTTT	CAIKTYDTQYF
TRBV9	few	TRBJ1-2	NA	TGTGCCAGCAGCGTTGGATCGGGCGGCTACACCTTC	CASSVGSGGYTF
TRBV4-1	NA	TRBJ1-2	TRBD1	TGCGCCAGCAGGACTCCAGGGGGAAACTATGGCTACACCTTC	CASRTPGGNYGYTF
TRBV6-1	NA	TRBJ2-2	NA	TGTGCCAGCAGTGTAGACAGAGAAAGGAACACCGGGGAGCTGTTTTTT	CASSVDRERNTGELFF
TRBV20-1	NA	TRBJ2-7	NA	TGCAGTGCTAGTGACGGCTCCTACGAGCAGTACTTC	CSASDGSYEQYF
TRBV20-1	few	TRBJ2-1	NA	TGCAGTGCTAGAGATTTGACTAGAGCTGACTACAATGAGCAGTTCTTC	CSARDLTRADYNEQFF
TRBV5-5	NA	TRBJ2-7	TRBD1	TGTGCCAGCAGTCATTTACAGGGGGCCTCCTCCTACGAGCAGTACTTC	CASSHLQGASSYEQYF
TRBV5-1	NA	TRBJ1-2	NA	TGCGCCAGCAGCTTGGAAGGCTACGGCTATGGCTACACCTTC	CASSLEGYGYGYTF
TRBV9	few	TRBJ1-2	NA	TGTGCCAGCAGCCTTTCGACAGACAACTATGGCTACACCTTC	CASSLSTDNYGYTF
TRBV12-5	NA	TRBJ2-5	NA	TGTGCTAGTGGTTTGGTACTTGGGCAGCCCCGCCTGGAGCAGTACTTC	CASGLVLGQPRLEQYF
TRBV12-3/TRBV12-4	NA	TRBJ2-1	TRBD2	TGTGCCAGCAGTTTCCCTAAAACTAGCGGATACAATGAGCAGTTCTTC	CASSFPKTSGYNEQFF
TRBV12-3/TRBV12-4	NA	TRBJ2-1	NA	TGTGCCAGCGGTCCCGGGGATGAGCAGTTCTTC	CASGPGDEQFF
TRBV5-5	NA	TRBJ2-1	NA	TGTGCCAGCAGCTTCCAGTACAATGAGCAGTTCTTC	CASSFQYNEQFF
TRBV4-2	NA	TRBJ2-3	TRBD2	TGTGCCAGCAGCCAAGGGGTAGCGGGTAGCACAGATACGCAGTATTTT	CASSQGVAGSTDTQYF
TRBV29-1	few	TRBJ2-3	NA	TGCAGCGTTGAACCCCGTGCCTCAGATACGCAGTATTTT	CSVEPRASDTQYF
TRBV7-8	many	TRBJ1-6	TRBD1	TGTGCCAGCAGCCCTGACCCGGACAGGGGGCGAACACCCCTCCACTTT	CASSPDPDRGRTPLHF
TRBV29-1	NA	TRBJ1-2	TRBD1	TGCAGCGTTACCGGGACAGGGGATGGCTACACCTTC	CSVTGTGDGYTF
TRBV20-1	NA	TRBJ2-3	NA	TGCAGTGCCCAAACGTGGGCTAGGGGCACAGATACGCAGTATTTT	CSAQTWARGTDTQYF
TRBV28	NA	TRBJ2-2	TRBD2	TGTGCCAGCAGTTTAGCGGGGGAAGGCGGGGAGCTGTTTTTT	CASSLAGEGGELFF
TRBV29-1	few	TRBJ2-5	NA	TGCAGCGTTGAATTAACTGGGAAGACCCAGTACTTC	CSVELTGKTQYF
TRBV6-5	NA	TRBJ2-3	TRBD2	TGTGCCAGCAGTTACTCGAACCGGGGGGAGGGGACAGATACGCAGTATTTT	CASSYSNRGEGTDTQYF
TRBV11-2	NA	TRBJ2-3	NA	TGTGCCAGCAGCTATAGCCCAGGGCTAGATACACAGTATTTT	CASSYSPGLDTQYF
TRBV12-3/TRBV12-4	NA	TRBJ2-1	TRBD2	TGTGCCACCTTACGTAGCGGGAGAGGGAGTGAGCAGTTCTTC	CATLRSGRGSEQFF